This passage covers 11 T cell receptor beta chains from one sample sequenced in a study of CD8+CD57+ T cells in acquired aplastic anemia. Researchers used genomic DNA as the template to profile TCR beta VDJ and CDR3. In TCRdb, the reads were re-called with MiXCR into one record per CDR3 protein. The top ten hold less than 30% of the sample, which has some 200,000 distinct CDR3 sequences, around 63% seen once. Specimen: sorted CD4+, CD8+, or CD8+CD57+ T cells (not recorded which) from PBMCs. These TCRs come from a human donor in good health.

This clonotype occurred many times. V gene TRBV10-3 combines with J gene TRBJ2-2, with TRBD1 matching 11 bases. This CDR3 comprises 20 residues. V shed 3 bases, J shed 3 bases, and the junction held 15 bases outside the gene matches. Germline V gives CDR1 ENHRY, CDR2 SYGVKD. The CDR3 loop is CAISESGELGQGADTGELFF. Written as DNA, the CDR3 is TGTGCCATCAGTGAAAGTGGAGAGCTTGGACAGGGGGCGGACACCGGGGAGCTGTTTTTT.

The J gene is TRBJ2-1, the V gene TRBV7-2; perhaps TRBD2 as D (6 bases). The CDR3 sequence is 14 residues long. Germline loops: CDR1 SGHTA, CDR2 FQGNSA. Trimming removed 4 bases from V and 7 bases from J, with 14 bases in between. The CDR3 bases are TGTGCCAGCAGCTCACCGGGCCGGGGGAATGAGCAGTTCTTC. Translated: CASSSPGRGNEQFF.

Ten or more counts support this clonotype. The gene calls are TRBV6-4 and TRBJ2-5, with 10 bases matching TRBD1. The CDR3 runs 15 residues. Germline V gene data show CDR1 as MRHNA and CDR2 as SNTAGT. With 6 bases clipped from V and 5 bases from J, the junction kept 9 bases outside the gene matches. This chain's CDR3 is CASRTDRGIEETQYF. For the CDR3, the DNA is TGTGCCAGCAGGACGGACAGGGGGATTGAGGAGACCCAGTACTTC.

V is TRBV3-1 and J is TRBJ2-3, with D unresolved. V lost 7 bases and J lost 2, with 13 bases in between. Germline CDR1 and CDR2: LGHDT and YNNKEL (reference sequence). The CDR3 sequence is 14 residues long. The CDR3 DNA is TGTGCCAGCAACGAGGCGGCGACCACAGATACGCAGTATTTT. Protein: CASNEAATTDTQYF.

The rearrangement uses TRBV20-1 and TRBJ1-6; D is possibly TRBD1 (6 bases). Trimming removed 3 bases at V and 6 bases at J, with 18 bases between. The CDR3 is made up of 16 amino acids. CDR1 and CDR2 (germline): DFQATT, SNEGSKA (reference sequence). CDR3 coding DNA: TGCAGTGCTAGCTCTCCCCCCCGGGACACTAATTCACCCCTCCACTTT. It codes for CSASSPPRDTNSPLHF.

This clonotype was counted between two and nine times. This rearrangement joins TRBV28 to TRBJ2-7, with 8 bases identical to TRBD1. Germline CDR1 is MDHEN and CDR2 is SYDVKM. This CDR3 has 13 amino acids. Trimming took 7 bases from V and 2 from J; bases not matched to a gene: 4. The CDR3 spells CASKDRDTYEQYF. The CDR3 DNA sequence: TGTGCCAGCAAGGACAGGGACACCTACGAGCAGTACTTC.

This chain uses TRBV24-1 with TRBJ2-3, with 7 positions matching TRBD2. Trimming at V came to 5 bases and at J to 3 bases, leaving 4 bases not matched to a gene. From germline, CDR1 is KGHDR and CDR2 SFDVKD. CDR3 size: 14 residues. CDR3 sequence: CATSGRERTDTQYF. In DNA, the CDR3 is TGTGCCACCAGTGGGCGGGAGCGGACAGATACGCAGTATTTT.

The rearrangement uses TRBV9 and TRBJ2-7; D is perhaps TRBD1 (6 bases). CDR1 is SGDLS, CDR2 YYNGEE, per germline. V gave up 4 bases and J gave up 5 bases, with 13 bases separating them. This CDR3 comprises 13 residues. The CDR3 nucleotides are TGTGCCAGCAGCCTCCGGGACACCGACGAGCAGTACTTC. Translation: CASSLRDTDEQYF.

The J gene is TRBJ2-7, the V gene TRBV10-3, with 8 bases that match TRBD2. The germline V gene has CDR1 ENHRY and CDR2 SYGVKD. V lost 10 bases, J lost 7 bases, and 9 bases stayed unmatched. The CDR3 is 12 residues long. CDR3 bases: TGTGCCACCATCGGGGGGGTGGGGGAGCAGTACTTC. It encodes CATIGGVGEQYF.

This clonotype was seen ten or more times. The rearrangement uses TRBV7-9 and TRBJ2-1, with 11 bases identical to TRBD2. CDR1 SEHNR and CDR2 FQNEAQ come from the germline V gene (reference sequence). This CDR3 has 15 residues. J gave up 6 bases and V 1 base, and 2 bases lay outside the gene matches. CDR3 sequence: CASSLVLAGGNEQFF. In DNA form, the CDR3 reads TGTGCCAGCAGCTTAGTTCTAGCGGGAGGCAATGAGCAGTTCTTC.

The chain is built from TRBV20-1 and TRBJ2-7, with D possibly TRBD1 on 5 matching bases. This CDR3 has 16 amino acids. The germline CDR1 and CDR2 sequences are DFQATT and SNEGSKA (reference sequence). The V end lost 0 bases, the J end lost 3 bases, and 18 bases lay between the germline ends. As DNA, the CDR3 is TGCAGTGCTAGAGATCGCGTTGGGGTGCAGGGCTACGAGCAGTACTTC. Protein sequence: CSARDRVGVQGYEQYF.